This TCR beta chain originates from a study of T-cell reconstitution after alpha-beta-depleted transplantation in children. Unique molecular identifiers tagged the TCRbeta library. Using its own MiXCR run on the PCR reads, TCRdb lists one record per CDR3 protein. The table shows more than 200,000 distinct CDR3 sequences, with 9.7% occurring only once. V was pared by 2 bases and J by 7 bases, with 13 bases between. The CDR3 consists of 13 residues. Germline CDR1 reads SGHRS; CDR2 reads YFSETQ. This clonotype was detected ten times or more. This chain links TRBV5-1 with TRBJ2-7; D uncertain. The source of this sequence is a human donor who donated a stem cell graft to a child with SCID. Sequences were derived from PBMCs from the stem cell graft donor, sampled from the stem cell graft. As DNA, the CDR3 is TGCGCCAGCAGCTTAATGCCCGACGCGGAGCAGTACTTC. Its translation is CASSLMPDAEQYF. Based on the CDR3 plus reference TRBV5-1 and TRBJ2-7, the full variable domain is KAGVTQTPRYLIKTRGQQVTLSCSPISGHRSVSWYQQTPGQGLQFLFEYFSETQRNKGNFPGRFSGRQFSNSRSEMNVSTLELGDSALYLCASSLMPDAEQYFGPGTRLTVT.